The source of this T cell receptor (beta chain) is a study of blood T cell repertoires in COVID-19. Study details: Samples of COVID-19 (acute and convalescent) were obtained from the United States, Italy and Spain.

Assay: immunoSEQ multiplex PCR; the TCRdb copy retains only in-frame clones and omits some. In the table there are about 130,000 clones, more than 80% of which are singletons. This clone was found a few times. Sequencing input: peripheral blood. The TCR comes from a woman older than 75 with COVID-19, enrolled during active disease.

The chain's CDR3 is CASSLVADRAGDTQYF. CDR3 DNA sequence: TGTGCCAGCAGCTTAGTCGCGGACAGGGCGGGAGATACGCAGTATTTT. This rearrangement joins TRBV7-2 to TRBJ2-3, with TRBD1 identical over 8 bases. J was trimmed by 5 bases and V by 1 base; bases with no gene match: 8. The CDR3 contains 16 residues. Germline assignment: CDR1 SGHTA and CDR2 FQGNSA.